The 9 T cell receptor beta chains below come from one sample, sequenced in a study of persistence of HIV-infected CD4 T cells. The libraries were made with immunoSEQ version 4 in survey mode. The assay was immunoSEQ multiplex PCR, and TCRdb's table has in-frame clones only and misses some. The data contain 35,000 to 55,000 clones, about nine tenths of them singletons. No antigen has been identified for these receptors. Nonspecific anti-CD3/anti-CD28 bead stimulation represents the broad CD4+ T cell repertoire. Sorting selected CD4+ T cells upregulating both CD40 ligand and CD69. The sample here was CD4+ T cells sorted from PBMCs after roughly 18-hour stimulation, taken from a patient who received antiretroviral therapy. All receptors derive from an adult man with HIV who was CMV-seropositive.

The chain recombines TRBV5-4 with TRBJ1-1; D is undetermined. Trimming removed 1 base at V and 1 base at J, with 2 bases between. The CDR3 runs 12 residues. Germline V gene sequence: CDR1 SGHNT, CDR2 YYREEE (reference sequence). The CDR3 DNA follows: TGTGCCAGCAGCTTGCCGAACACTGAAGCTTTCTTT. Its translation is CASSLPNTEAFF.

This rearrangement joins TRBV5-1 to TRBJ2-3; no clear D. This CDR3 is 14 amino acids long. Trimming shortened V by 0 bases and J by 2 bases, and 7 bases separated the two germline ends. Per germline, CDR1 SGHRS and CDR2 YFSETQ. In DNA, the CDR3 is TGCGCCAGCAGCTTGGTAGACCCCACAGATACGCAGTATTTT. Translation: CASSLVDPTDTQYF.

The chain has TRBV5-1 and TRBJ2-1, with unresolved D. The CDR3 loop spans 17 amino acids. The germline V gene encodes CDR1 SGHRS and CDR2 YFSETQ. V lost 4 bases and J lost 0, with 17 bases in between. The CDR3 coding sequence is TGCGCCAGCAGCCCCCAAGGGCCTTCTAGCTCCTACAATGAGCAGTTCTTC. This translates into CASSPQGPSSSYNEQFF.

CDR3 sequence reads: CASSPGQFSGNTIYF. Here the CDR3 DNA reads TGCGCCAGCAGCCCGGGACAGTTCTCTGGAAACACCATATATTTT. The chain links TRBV5-1 to TRBJ1-3, with 7 bases aligning to TRBD1. The CDR3 extends over 15 amino acids. Per germline, CDR1 SGHRS and CDR2 YFSETQ. J lost 0 bases, V lost 4 bases, and 4 bases had no gene match.

The chain joins TRBV25-1 to TRBJ2-5; TRBD1 is a possible D gene (5 bases). Germline CDR1 MGHDK, CDR2 SYGVNS. The V end was cut by 2 bases, the J end by 2 bases, with 12 bases between. The CDR3 is 15 residues long. The CDR3 sequence: CASSERGRVQETQYF. The CDR3 DNA is TGTGCCAGCAGTGAAAGGGGCCGGGTTCAAGAGACCCAGTACTTC.

This clone was seen just once. The junction departs from germline at one end; a sequencing error may be responsible. Other nucleotide sequences from this sample produce the same CDR3. The chain uses TRBV19 and TRBJ1-6; D might be TRBD1 (6 bases). The CDR3 totals 15 residues. Germline V CDR1 and CDR2: LNHDA, SQIVND (reference sequence). CDR3 bases: TGCGCCAGTAGTACCTCCGGGACACTAAATTCACCCCTCCACTTT. Its translation: CASSTSGTLNSPLHF.

The chain has TRBV5-1 and TRBJ1-3; D uncertain. The CDR3 length is 15 residues. Per germline, CDR1 SGHRS and CDR2 YFSETQ. The V gene lost 3 bases and the J gene lost 0 bases, with 10 bases spanning the gap. The CDR3 spells CASSYDGDSGNTIYF. In nucleotides, the CDR3 is TGCGCCAGCAGCTACGACGGAGACTCTGGAAACACCATATATTTT. Based on the CDR3 plus reference TRBV5-1 and TRBJ1-3, the full variable domain is KAGVTQTPRYLIKTRGQQVTLSCSPISGHRSVSWYQQTPGQGLQFLFEYFSETQRNKGNFPGRFSGRQFSNSRSEMNVSTLELGDSALYLCASSYDGDSGNTIYFGEGSWLTVV.

The chain has TRBV15 and TRBJ1-3; 12 nucleotides match TRBD1. This CDR3 region has 16 residues. Per germline, CDR1 LNHNV and CDR2 YYDKDF (reference sequence). V shed 3 bases and J 6 bases; nucleotides not matched to a gene: 6. The CDR3 loop is CATSSTGTGGPNTIYF. In nucleotides, the CDR3 is TGTGCCACCAGCAGCACCGGGACAGGGGGCCCAAACACCATATATTTT.

The rearrangement joins TRBV5-1 to TRBJ1-1; no clear D gene. CDR3 length: 14 amino acids. V gave up 3 bases and J gave up 0 bases, with 9 bases separating them. Germline values: CDR1 SGHRS, CDR2 YFSETQ. DNA for the CDR3: TGCGCCAGCAGCTCGACATATATGAACACTGAAGCTTTCTTT. Residues: CASSSTYMNTEAFF.